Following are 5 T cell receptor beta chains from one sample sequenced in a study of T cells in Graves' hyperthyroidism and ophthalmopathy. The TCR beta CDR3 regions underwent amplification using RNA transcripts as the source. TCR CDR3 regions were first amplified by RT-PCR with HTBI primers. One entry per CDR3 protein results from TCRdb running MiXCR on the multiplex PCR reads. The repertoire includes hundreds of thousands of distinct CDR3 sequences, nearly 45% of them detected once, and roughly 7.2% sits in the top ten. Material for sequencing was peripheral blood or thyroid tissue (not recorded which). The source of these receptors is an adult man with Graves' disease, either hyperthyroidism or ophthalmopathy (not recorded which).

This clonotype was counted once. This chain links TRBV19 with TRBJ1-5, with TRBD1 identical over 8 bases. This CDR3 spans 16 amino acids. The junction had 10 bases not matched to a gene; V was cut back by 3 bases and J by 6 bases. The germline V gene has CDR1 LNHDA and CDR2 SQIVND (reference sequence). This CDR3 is CASSMSTGDNSQPQHF. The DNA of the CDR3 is TGTGCCAGTAGTATGTCGACAGGGGATAACTCTCAGCCCCAGCATTTT.

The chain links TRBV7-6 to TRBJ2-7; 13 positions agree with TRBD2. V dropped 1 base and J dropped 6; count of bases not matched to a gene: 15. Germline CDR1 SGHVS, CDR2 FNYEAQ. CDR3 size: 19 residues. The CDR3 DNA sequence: TGTGCCAGCAGCTTAGTGCCGACTAGCGGGGGGCTGAATATGCCCGAGCAGTACTTC. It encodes CASSLVPTSGGLNMPEQYF.

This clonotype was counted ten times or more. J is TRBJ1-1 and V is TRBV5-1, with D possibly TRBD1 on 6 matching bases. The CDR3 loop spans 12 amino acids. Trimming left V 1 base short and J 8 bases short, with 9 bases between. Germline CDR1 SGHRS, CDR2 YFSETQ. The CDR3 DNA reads TGCGCCAGCAGCTTGCGGGACAACGAAGCTTTCTTT. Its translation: CASSLRDNEAFF.

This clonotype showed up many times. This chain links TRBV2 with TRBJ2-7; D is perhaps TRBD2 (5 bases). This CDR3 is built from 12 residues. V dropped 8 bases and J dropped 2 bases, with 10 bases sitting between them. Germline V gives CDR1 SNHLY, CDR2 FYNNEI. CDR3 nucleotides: TGTGCCAGCCAAAGAGGGACCTACGAGCAGTACTTC. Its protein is CASQRGTYEQYF.

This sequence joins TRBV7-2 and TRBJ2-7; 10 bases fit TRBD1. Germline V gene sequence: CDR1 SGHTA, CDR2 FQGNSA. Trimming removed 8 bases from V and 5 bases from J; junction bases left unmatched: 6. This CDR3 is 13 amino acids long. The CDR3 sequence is CASFRDRGDEQYF. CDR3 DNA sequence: TGTGCCAGCTTTCGGGACAGGGGCGACGAGCAGTACTTC.